The 18 T cell receptor beta chains below come from one sample, sequenced in a study of shared clonotypes between healthy human individuals. Naive CD8 cells were CD45RO-negative, positively selected for CCR7, excluding terminally differentiated effector memory CD45RA+ cells. Generated by immunoSEQ multiplex PCR, the TCRdb table keeps only in-frame clones and is missing some. The sample consists of about 2.2 million clones, about 93% of them appearing once. Sequenced: naive CD8+ T cells from PBMCs. These TCRs come from a man aged 18-30 years in good health. Some clones in this sample may be carry-over from other donors' samples.

The chain employs TRBV27 and TRBJ2-1, with 7 nucleotides matching TRBD2. The ends lost 5 bases at V and 4 bases at J; junction bases unmatched: 11. The CDR3 contains 16 residues. Per the germline V gene, CDR1 is MNHEY and CDR2 is SMNVEV (reference sequence). The CDR3 region has the DNA TGTGCCAGCAGTCCCATGGGACTAACGGGATACAATGAGCAGTTCTTC. This translates into CASSPMGLTGYNEQFF.

Concerning this clone: One base away lies a much larger clone, so this may be a sequencing read error. The V and J genes are TRBV30 and TRBJ2-1, with D perhaps TRBD1 (5 bases). Germline loops: CDR1 GTSNPN, CDR2 SVGIG (reference sequence). The CDR3 is 16 amino acids. The CDR3 nucleotides are TGTGCCTGGACCCACGACTTTAACAGGAACTACAATGGGCAGTTCTTC. Amino acid sequence: CAWTHDFNRNYNGQFF. The variable domain in full, with the rest retrieved from reference TRBV30 and TRBJ2-1, is SQTIHQWPATLVQPVGSPLSLECTVEGTSNPNLYWYRQAAGRGLQLLFYSVGIGQISSEVPQNLSASRPQDRQFILSSKKLLLSDSGFYLCAWTHDFNRNYNGQFFGPGTRLTVL.

V gene TRBV23-1 combines with J gene TRBJ2-5; D is possibly TRBD1 (6 bases). TRBV23-1 is treated as an ORF (open reading frame) with a function not yet certain. Trimming pared 2 bases from V and 0 bases from J, leaving 13 bases between. The CDR3 has 16 amino acids. The CDR3 spells CASSQGLAGDQETQYF. The CDR3 bases are TGCGCCAGCAGTCAAGGGCTAGCAGGGGACCAAGAGACCCAGTACTTC.

V gene TRBV11-2 combines with J gene TRBJ2-1; D unclear. This CDR3 comprises 16 residues. The germline CDR1 and CDR2 sequences are SGHAT and FQNNGV. V dropped 4 bases and J dropped 0 bases, with 13 bases sitting between them. CDR3: CASSSAQLSSYNEQFF. CDR3 nucleotides: TGTGCCAGCAGCTCCGCCCAATTAAGCTCCTACAATGAGCAGTTCTTC.

V gene TRBV2 combines with J gene TRBJ1-1; D is perhaps TRBD1 (5 bases). Trimming pared 6 bases from V and 2 bases from J, leaving 13 bases between. There are 14 residues in the CDR3. The germline CDR1 and CDR2 sequences are SNHLY and FYNNEI. CDR3 region: CASREGLRNTEAFF. CDR3 nucleotide sequence: TGTGCCAGCAGAGAGGGACTGAGAAACACTGAAGCTTTCTTT.

The chain combines TRBV14 with TRBJ2-5, with D unresolved. With 1 base removed from V and 6 bases from J, the gap between germline ends came to 12 bases. The length of the CDR3 is 14 residues. Looked up from germline, CDR1 is SGHDN and CDR2 is FVKESK. CDR3 DNA: TGTGCCAGCAGCCAAGGCAGGCAAGATCAGACCCAGTACTTC. This codes for CASSQGRQDQTQYF.

Concerning this clone itself: Other DNA sequences within the sample encode an identical CDR3. This chain joins TRBV6-5 and TRBJ2-5; 15 bases align to TRBD2. CDR1 and CDR2 (germline): MNHEY, SVGAGI. Trimming cost V 0 bases and J 4 bases; bases outside gene matches: 0. The CDR3 extends over 16 amino acids. CDR3 region: CASSYSGLAGGETQYF. In DNA, the CDR3 is TGTGCCAGCAGTTACTCGGGACTAGCGGGAGGAGAGACCCAGTACTTC.

The chain joins TRBV27 to TRBJ2-7; maybe TRBD1 (7 bases). The ends were cut back, 7 bases at V and 3 bases at J, with 13 bases in the middle. Germline values: CDR1 MNHEY, CDR2 SMNVEV (reference sequence). The CDR3 sequence is 13 residues long. The CDR3: CASKGQDYYEQYF. The CDR3, as DNA: TGTGCCAGCAAAGGACAGGACTACTACGAGCAGTACTTC.

The chain links TRBV28 to TRBJ2-7, with 9 bases that match TRBD1. The CDR3 sequence is 17 residues long. The germline CDR1 and CDR2 sequences are MDHEN and SYDVKM. J lost 3 bases, V lost 0 bases, and 9 bases had no gene match. In nucleotides, the CDR3 is TGTGCCAGCAGTTTATGGACCGGGACAGGGCCCGACTACGAGCAGTACTTC. It yields the protein CASSLWTGTGPDYEQYF.

The chain employs TRBV7-6 and TRBJ1-2; D may be TRBD1 (6 bases). The germline CDR1 and CDR2 sequences are SGHVS and FNYEAQ. V shed 1 base and J shed 6 bases, with 12 bases lying between them. This CDR3 is built from 14 residues. The CDR3 DNA reads as TGTGCCAGCAGCTTAGTAGGGGCAGGGGATGGCTACACCTTC. Protein product: CASSLVGAGDGYTF.

This clone has just one count. The CDR3 is CASSLNWRVSGNTIYF. Here the CDR3 DNA reads TGTGCCAGCAGCTTAAACTGGAGGGTCTCTGGAAACACCATATATTTT. The rearrangement joins TRBV11-2 to TRBJ1-3; D is undetermined. The V gene lost 2 bases and the J gene lost 0 bases, with 11 bases spanning the gap. Per the germline V gene, CDR1 is SGHAT and CDR2 is FQNNGV. The CDR3 has 16 residues.

Remarks on this clone: A junction boundary mismatches the germline segment, possibly from a read error. The chain has TRBV14 and TRBJ2-7, with D maybe TRBD1 (5 bases). This CDR3 has 15 residues. From germline, CDR1 is SGHDN and CDR2 FVKESK. The CDR3 DNA reads TGTGCCAGCAGCCAAGTTTCCAGGCCCTGGGGCGAGCGGTACTTC. Its translation: CASSQVSRPWGERYF.

The gene calls are TRBV7-9 and TRBJ2-1; TRBD2 is a possible D gene (6 bases). The CDR3 loop spans 17 amino acids. The V gene lost 6 bases and the J gene lost 0 bases, with 18 bases spanning the gap. Per germline, CDR1 SEHNR and CDR2 FQNEAQ (reference sequence). CDR3 region: CASRSAAGASSYNEQFF. The CDR3 DNA is TGTGCCAGCAGATCAGCAGCGGGCGCAAGCTCCTACAATGAGCAGTTCTTC.

This clone was seen a single time. The same CDR3 also results from other DNA sequences found in this sample. This chain connects TRBV6-1 to TRBJ2-7, with D hard to call. Germline assignment: CDR1 MNHNS and CDR2 SASEGT. The CDR3 is 10 amino acids. Trimming shortened V by 6 bases and J by 3 bases, and 3 bases separated the two germline ends. The CDR3 region is CASSVYEQYF. The CDR3 region has the DNA TGTGCCAGCAGCGTCTACGAGCAGTACTTC.

V gene TRBV6-1 combines with J gene TRBJ1-5, with D hard to call. Trimming removed 4 bases at V and 0 bases at J, with 10 bases between. CDR1 is MNHNS and CDR2 is SASEGT in the germline V gene. The CDR3 spans 15 residues. CDR3 sequence reads: CASSGTDYSNQPQHF. CDR3 DNA: TGTGCCAGCAGTGGGACGGACTATAGCAATCAGCCCCAGCATTTT.

The chain employs TRBV19 and TRBJ1-1; a weak D match, TRBD1 (5 bases). This CDR3 spans 14 amino acids. CDR1 and CDR2 from the germline V gene are LNHDA and SQIVND (reference sequence). The V end lost 3 bases, the J end lost 1 base, and 9 bases lay between the germline ends. The CDR3 DNA reads TGTGCCAGTAGTATGTGGGACGAGAACACTGAAGCTTTCTTT. Amino acid sequence: CASSMWDENTEAFF.

V is TRBV14 and J is TRBJ2-7; 8 bases match TRBD2. CDR1 is SGHDN and CDR2 is FVKESK in the germline V gene. The CDR3 runs to 14 residues. V lost 3 bases and J lost 5; bases outside the gene matches: 6. This chain's CDR3 is CASSQGTRGDEQYF. The CDR3 DNA follows: TGTGCCAGCAGCCAGGGGACTAGAGGCGACGAGCAGTACTTC.

Notes on this clone: A single base separates this from a much larger clone, so it may be a read error. The sample holds other DNA sequences that translate to the same CDR3. The chain has TRBV27 and TRBJ2-6; unclear D gene. The germline V gene encodes CDR1 MNHEY and CDR2 SMNVEV (reference sequence). V was clipped by 4 bases and J by 0 bases, with 4 bases between them. The CDR3 consists of 14 residues. In DNA, the CDR3 is TGTGCCAGCAGTTACAGCTCTGGGGCCAACGTCCTGACTTTC. Translating gives CASSYSSGANVLTF.